The clone carrying this T cell receptor (beta chain) was counted a few times. Its antigen is currently unknown. V was pared by 2 bases and J by 5 bases, with 5 bases of the junction left unmatched. The CDR3 is 14 residues long. Germline-derived CDR1 and CDR2 are LNHNV and YYDKDF (reference sequence). The authors reverse transcribed all of the isolated RNA, so sequencing captured expressed TCRB transcripts. Average reads for naive, central memory and regulatory T cell samples were about 3.57 million. Generated by immunoSEQ multiplex PCR, the TCRdb table keeps only in-frame clones and is missing some. There are around 280,000 clones in the sample; about 15% occur only once, and less than 0.02% lies in the top ten. Each of the sorted populations had a purity greater than 95%. The data are from a study of beta chain features in type 1 diabetes. Findings and limits, study-wide: cDNA-based sequencing might over-represent cells highly expressing TCR. People with Type 1 diabetes carried modestly yet significantly shorter TCRB CDR3s in all four CD4+ subsets. In comparison with healthy donors, patients had naive, central memory and Treg TCRB repertoires that appeared more similar.

The V call is TRBV15, the J call TRBJ2-7, with TRBD1 matching 8 bases. Specimen: naive CD4+ T cells from blood. This receptor was obtained from a man aged 18 to 29 with type 1 diabetes. The CDR3 bases are TGTGCCACCAGCAGAAGGACAGGGAGCGACGAGCAGTACTTC. This codes for CATSRRTGSDEQYF.